This TCR beta chain emerged from a study of T cell repertoires in cytomegalovirus infection. Background on the study: CMV epitopes that were recently identified and HLA-C-restricted were used alongside well-studied HLA-B-restricted ones. Indicated by public TCR beta signatures were CMV infection and matching HLA type. Study-level findings and limits: Clonotype analysis showed dominance of the ex vivo response by HLA-C-restricted CMV-specific TCR beta clonotypes. The study identified carriers of CMV plus the relevant HLA from cumulative public TCR beta family frequency.

TCRdb used MiXCR to reprocess the reads, holding one entry per CDR3 protein. The table includes under 200,000 distinct CDR3 sequences, approximately 21% detected once. This clonotype was seen once. What it binds is unknown. The length of the CDR3 is 16 residues. From germline, CDR1 is GTSNPN and CDR2 SVGIG (reference sequence). Trimming took off 2 bases at V and 3 bases at J, with 17 bases between the two ends. The genes are TRBV30 and TRBJ2-1; D might be TRBD1 (6 bases). The sequenced sample was CD8+ T cells from cultured PBMCs, obtained from culture after CMV antigen stimulation. This TCR derives from a human donor in good health (CMV status not recorded). Some clones in this sample may be carry-over from other donors' samples. The CDR3 DNA sequence: TGTGCCTGGAGTCCCCCGGACAGCCTAAACTACAATGAGCAGTTCTTC. Protein product: CAWSPPDSLNYNEQFF.